The clone carrying this T cell receptor (beta chain) has ten or more counts. Its antigen remains unidentified. The CDR3 loop spans 12 amino acids. V was clipped by 4 bases and J by 4 bases, with 10 bases between them. CDR1 DFQATT and CDR2 SNEGSKA come from the germline V gene (reference sequence). These data come from a study of human T cells and chemical hapten exposure. Study as a whole: Largely, small differences in pooled library volume made per-sample TCR yields vary. Study-level results: Unchanged with DPC sensitization were TCRs above 1 in 1000 frequency.

Time point denoted: healthy volunteer bleed at 2 weeks. Researchers extracted total RNA from unfractionated whole blood. Individual cDNA molecules (in the library) carried attached unique molecular identifiers. Authors' methods: Sample-level TCR yields exhibited a median of approximately 88,000, with a range of about 23,224 to 690,600. TCRdb re-analysed the RACE reads in MiXCR, keeping a single row per CDR3 protein. The V and J calls follow TCRdb's processing rather than the paper's. The sample includes 45,000 or so distinct CDR3 sequences, almost 4.5% seen only once; the top ten take roughly 6%. The TCR was taken from a human donor in good health. Some clones in this sample may be carry-over from other donors' samples. Sequenced: whole blood. The chain uses TRBV20-1 and TRBJ2-5; D is ambiguous. CDR3 in amino acids: CSAIFMGETQYF. The CDR3 DNA sequence: TGCAGTGCTATCTTCATGGGAGAGACCCAGTACTTC.